This entry lists 20 T cell receptor beta chains sequenced from one sample in a study of cytomegalovirus exposure and HLA in healthy donors. This table comes from immunoSEQ multiplex PCR, and its TCRdb copy is limited to in-frame clones, with some not included. The sample records a few hundred thousand clones, roughly 87% being singletons. Sequenced sample: PBMCs. The source of these receptors is a woman between 25 and 40 years old in good health and CMV-seronegative.

The chain uses TRBV18 and TRBJ1-1; tentative D call: TRBD1 (6 bases). Trimming shortened V by 5 bases and J by 7 bases, and 14 bases separated the two germline ends. Germline V gene lookup returns CDR1 KGHSH and CDR2 LQKENI. There are 13 residues in the CDR3. The CDR3 spells CASSIDRRDEAFF. The DNA for the CDR3 is TGTGCCAGCTCAATCGACAGGCGTGATGAAGCTTTCTTT.

This clone was detected many times. Other DNA sequences of this sample code for an identical CDR3. The chain uses TRBV5-1 and TRBJ2-2, with 7 bases aligning to TRBD1. Germline lookup yields CDR1 SGHRS and CDR2 YFSETQ. Trimming took 1 base from V and 3 from J; bases not matched to a gene: 0. The CDR3 totals 14 residues. The CDR3 loop is CASSLTGDTGELFF. CDR3 bases: TGCGCCAGCAGCTTGACAGGGGACACCGGGGAGCTGTTTTTT. The full variable domain, its missing parts supplied by reference TRBV5-1 and TRBJ2-2, is KAGVTQTPRYLIKTRGQQVTLSCSPISGHRSVSWYQQTPGQGLQFLFEYFSETQRNKGNFPGRFSGRQFSNSRSEMNVSTLELGDSALYLCASSLTGDTGELFFGEGSRLTVL.

This chain joins TRBV7-2 and TRBJ2-3, with unresolved D. Germline lookup yields CDR1 SGHTA and CDR2 FQGNSA. V gave up 8 bases and J gave up 0 bases, with 9 bases separating them. The CDR3 consists of 13 residues. The CDR3 protein is CASGSDSTDTQYF. CDR3 nucleotides: TGTGCCAGCGGAAGCGACAGCACAGATACGCAGTATTTT.

This chain joins TRBV13 and TRBJ1-1; TRBD1 is a possible D gene (5 bases). CDR1 is PRHDT, CDR2 FYEKMQ, per germline (reference sequence). Trimming cost V 5 bases and J 9 bases, with 19 bases left between them. The CDR3 extends over 14 amino acids. This CDR3 reads CASSPGTTPGKAFF. The CDR3 region has the DNA TGTGCCAGCAGCCCAGGGACGACCCCAGGGAAAGCTTTCTTT.

In its sample, this clone was seen a few times. V gene TRBV19 combines with J gene TRBJ2-7; the D gene could be TRBD1 or TRBD2 (5 bases each). Germline assignment: CDR1 LNHDA and CDR2 SQIVND (reference sequence). Between the trimmed V and J ends, which lost 4 bases and 1 base, there was a span of 11 bases. The CDR3 extends over 14 amino acids. CDR3 region: CASSTSWGSYEQYF. The CDR3, as DNA: TGTGCCAGTAGTACCTCCTGGGGGTCCTACGAGCAGTACTTC.

The chain carries TRBV10-3 and TRBJ2-6; 13 bases match TRBD2. Germline CDR1 and CDR2: ENHRY and SYGVKD. J was trimmed by 2 bases and V by 8 bases; bases with no gene match: 24. The CDR3 covers 23 residues. For the CDR3, the DNA is TGTGCCATCCGCTCCCGGGACAGGGAGTTGCGACTAGCGGGAGGTGCTGGGGCCAACGTCCTGACTTTC. It is translated as CAIRSRDRELRLAGGAGANVLTF.

The chain carries TRBV9 and TRBJ2-5; TRBD2 aligns across 16 bases. Germline trimming cut 1 base from V and 4 bases from J; bases unmatched to any gene: 10. The CDR3 totals 19 residues. Germline V gene sequence: CDR1 SGDLS, CDR2 YYNGEE. The CDR3 spells CASSVSPGLAGGPRETQYF. CDR3 DNA sequence: TGTGCCAGCAGCGTATCACCGGGACTAGCGGGAGGGCCGAGAGAGACCCAGTACTTC.

This sequence joins TRBV7-9 and TRBJ2-5, with D hard to call. V gave up 5 bases and J gave up 4 bases, with 8 bases separating them. The CDR3 is made up of 12 amino acids. Germline V gives CDR1 SEHNR, CDR2 FQNEAQ (reference sequence). This CDR3 reads CASSEPRETQYF. The CDR3 region has the DNA TGTGCCAGCAGCGAACCACGAGAGACCCAGTACTTC.

The chain carries TRBV7-9 and TRBJ2-1, with D possibly being TRBD1 (6 bases). CDR1 and CDR2 (germline): SEHNR, FQNEAQ (reference sequence). V was trimmed by 5 bases and J by 0 bases, leaving 14 bases between them. The CDR3 spans 16 residues. The CDR3 DNA follows: TGTGCCAGCAGCGCGATAACAGGGACCTCCTACAATGAGCAGTTCTTC. This gives the protein CASSAITGTSYNEQFF.

The chain links TRBV6-1 to TRBJ2-3; TRBD2 matches 8 bases. Looked up from germline, CDR1 is MNHNS and CDR2 is SASEGT. After removal of 6 bases from V and 6 bases from J, the junction contained 8 bases not matched to a gene. The CDR3 has 14 amino acids. DNA for the CDR3: TGTGCCAGCAGGAACCCCGGGGGGGTCGATACGCAGTATTTT. Its translation is CASRNPGGVDTQYF.

This sequence joins TRBV5-1 and TRBJ2-3; tentatively, D is TRBD1 or TRBD2 (5 bases each). In germline, CDR1 is SGHRS, CDR2 YFSETQ. Trimming shortened V by 0 bases and J by 2 bases, and 7 bases separated the two germline ends. CDR3 length: 14 amino acids. CDR3: CASSLGGDTDTQYF. CDR3 nucleotide sequence: TGCGCCAGCAGCTTGGGAGGGGACACAGATACGCAGTATTTT.

The chain is built from TRBV27 and TRBJ2-3; 14 bases agree with TRBD2. CDR1 MNHEY and CDR2 SMNVEV come from the germline V gene (reference sequence). CDR3 length: 14 amino acids. The V and J ends lost 11 bases and 1 base, in that order; junction bases with no gene match: 2. CDR3 in DNA: TGTGCCGCGGGACTAGCGGGAGGCACAGATACGCAGTATTTT. Translation: CAAGLAGGTDTQYF.

This clone was observed a single time. The chain recombines TRBV29-1 with TRBJ2-1; D may match TRBD1 or TRBD2 (6 bases each). The CDR3 has 14 residues. The germline V gene has CDR1 SQVTM and CDR2 ANQGSEA. Trimming removed 6 bases at V and 3 bases at J, with 15 bases between. The CDR3 is CSVPVGGGYNEQFF. The CDR3 coding sequence is TGCAGCGTCCCCGTCGGGGGCGGCTACAATGAGCAGTTCTTC.

The chain has TRBV7-6 and TRBJ2-1; TRBD2 might be the D (6 bases). The CDR3 has 15 residues. V was shortened by 4 bases and J by 1 base, with 11 bases between the two germline ends. The V gene's germline CDR1 is SGHVS and CDR2 FNYEAQ. Written as DNA, the CDR3 is TGTGCCAGCAGCTCCCGGGACTCGTCCTACAATGAGCAGTTCTTC. This sequence encodes CASSSRDSSYNEQFF.

The CDR3 is CSADPGVLNEQFF. CDR3 DNA: TGCAGCGCCGACCCGGGCGTCCTCAATGAGCAGTTCTTC. V is TRBV29-1 and J is TRBJ2-1; D uncertain. Trimming took off 7 bases at V and 6 bases at J, with 16 bases between the two ends. Germline loops: CDR1 SQVTM, CDR2 ANQGSEA. The CDR3 loop spans 13 amino acids.

The rearrangement joins TRBV7-2 to TRBJ2-3; D unresolved. The CDR3 covers 11 residues. Per the germline V gene, CDR1 is SGHTA and CDR2 is FQGNSA. V lost 5 bases, J lost 6 bases, and 6 bases lay in between. The CDR3 reads CASSPQDTQYF. CDR3 sequence (DNA): TGTGCCAGCAGCCCTCAGGATACGCAGTATTTT.

The rearrangement links TRBV7-8 to TRBJ1-2; the match to TRBD1 covers 9 bases. V was clipped by 5 bases and J by 4 bases; unmatched bases: 8. This CDR3 region has 15 residues. Germline values: CDR1 SGHVS, CDR2 FQNEAQ. The CDR3 is CASSNTGGRVYGYTF. The CDR3 DNA reads as TGTGCCAGCAGCAATACAGGGGGCCGAGTCTATGGCTACACCTTC.

This chain joins TRBV4-3 and TRBJ2-5; 8 nucleotides line up with TRBD2. The V and J ends lost 1 base and 5 bases, in that order; junction bases with no gene match: 9. CDR1 and CDR2 from the germline V gene are LGHNA and YSLEER. The CDR3 has 16 amino acids. This CDR3 reads CASSQVPGRAGETQYF. CDR3 DNA sequence: TGCGCCAGCAGCCAAGTACCCGGGAGGGCTGGGGAGACCCAGTACTTC.

The chain combines TRBV5-1 with TRBJ2-7; TRBD2 might be the D (6 bases). Trimming shortened V by 4 bases and J by 3 bases, and 17 bases separated the two germline ends. CDR3 length: 15 amino acids. Germline V gives CDR1 SGHRS, CDR2 YFSETQ. Written as DNA, the CDR3 is TGCGCCAGCAGCGGATTCCGGGACTTCGGCTACGAGCAGTACTTC. It codes for CASSGFRDFGYEQYF.

The chain uses TRBV19 and TRBJ2-7; perhaps D is TRBD1 or TRBD2 (5 bases each). The V gene's germline CDR1 is LNHDA and CDR2 SQIVND (reference sequence). The CDR3 length is 13 residues. V lost 6 bases to trimming and J lost 6 bases, with 15 bases between them. The CDR3 reads CASRPGTSGEQYF. For the CDR3, the DNA is TGTGCCAGTAGGCCGGGGACCTCGGGCGAGCAGTACTTC.